The 15 T cell receptor beta chains presented below share a single source sample, sequenced in a study of blood T cell repertoires in COVID-19. The method was immunoSEQ multiplex PCR; TCRdb's version includes in-frame clones alone and lacks a portion of them. The sample gives around 300,000 clones, around 90% of which show up once; about 0.94% is in the top ten. The specimen sequenced was peripheral blood. These receptors were collected from a woman aged 40 to 50 who had recovered from COVID-19.

This clone was counted between two and nine times. The chain is built from TRBV6-5 and TRBJ1-1, with TRBD1 as a possible D gene (5 bases). CDR3 size: 13 residues. CDR1 is MNHEY and CDR2 is SVGAGI in the germline V gene. V lost 2 bases to trimming and J lost 6 bases, with 10 bases between them. Here the CDR3 reads CASSYLSGAEAFF. CDR3 bases: TGTGCCAGCAGTTACCTTTCGGGGGCTGAAGCTTTCTTT.

The V and J genes are TRBV6-4 and TRBJ2-2; 12 positions agree with TRBD2. V shed 6 bases and J 4 bases; nucleotides not matched to a gene: 9. The CDR3 is made up of 17 amino acids. Germline CDR1 and CDR2: MRHNA and SNTAGT. Written as DNA, the CDR3 is TGTGCCAGCAGCCCGACTAGCGGGAGTATTGCCACCGGGGAGCTGTTTTTT. Its protein is CASSPTSGSIATGELFF.

This rearrangement joins TRBV9 to TRBJ2-5; 10 bases fit TRBD2. This CDR3 spans 15 amino acids. Trimming cost V 4 bases and J 2 bases; bases outside gene matches: 5. Germline loops: CDR1 SGDLS, CDR2 YYNGEE. The CDR3 spells CASSLSTSGQETQYF. CDR3 DNA sequence: TGTGCCAGCAGCTTATCGACTAGCGGGCAAGAGACCCAGTACTTC.

The chain links TRBV19 to TRBJ2-7, with D perhaps TRBD2 (6 bases). The CDR3 consists of 15 residues. V gave up 3 bases and J gave up 0 bases, with 12 bases separating them. Germline V lookup: CDR1 LNHDA, CDR2 SQIVND (reference sequence). CDR3 in DNA: TGTGCCAGTAGTATCTCCCCGACTAGCTCCTACGAGCAGTACTTC. It is translated as CASSISPTSSYEQYF. Drawing the rest from reference TRBV19 and TRBJ2-7, the complete variable domain is DGGITQSPKYLFRKEGQNVTLSCEQNLNHDAMYWYRQDPGQGLRLIYYSQIVNDFQKGDIAEGYSVSREKKESFPLTVTSAQKNPTAFYLCASSISPTSSYEQYFGPGTRLTVT.

In nucleotides, the CDR3 is TGTGCCAGCAGCACTCCTGTCGGCGGAACTGAGCAGTTCTTC. This sequence encodes CASSTPVGGTEQFF. The chain links TRBV3-1 (or the pseudogene TRBV3-2) to TRBJ2-1; no clear D. The CDR3 extends over 14 amino acids. The V end lost 5 bases, the J end lost 9 bases, and 17 bases lay between the germline ends. Germline CDR1 and CDR2: LGHDT and YNNKEL (reference sequence).

The chain recombines TRBV15 with TRBJ1-4; 10 bases align to TRBD1. Germline values: CDR1 LNHNV, CDR2 YYDKDF (reference sequence). This CDR3 contains 17 residues. V shed 3 bases and J 2 bases; nucleotides not matched to a gene: 6. The CDR3 protein is CATSSKDRGLTNEKLFF. The CDR3 region has the DNA TGTGCCACCAGCAGTAAGGACAGGGGGTTGACTAATGAAAAACTGTTTTTT.

V is TRBV9 and J is TRBJ2-1; D perhaps matches TRBD1 (7 bases). The V and J ends lost 3 bases and 8 bases respectively, with 18 bases between them. Per germline, CDR1 SGDLS and CDR2 YYNGEE. The CDR3 runs to 15 residues. Written as DNA, the CDR3 is TGTGCCAGCAGCGGACAGGGACGGACTACTGATGAGCAGTTCTTC. Amino acid sequence: CASSGQGRTTDEQFF.

The sample holds a few counts of this clone. CDR3 sequence (DNA): TGTGCCACCACCCCAGGGGGAGGCGATGAGCAGTTCTTC. Amino acid sequence: CATTPGGGDEQFF. The chain carries TRBV24-1 and TRBJ2-1, with D maybe TRBD1 (7 bases). V was cut by 8 bases and J by 8 bases, with 15 bases left in between. CDR1 KGHDR and CDR2 SFDVKD come from the germline V gene. The CDR3 consists of 13 residues.

The J gene is TRBJ2-1, the V gene TRBV19, with 13 bases aligning to TRBD2. The V segment lost 4 bases and the J segment 7 bases; nucleotides outside the gene matches: 16. CDR1 LNHDA and CDR2 SQIVND come from the germline V gene (reference sequence). The length of the CDR3 is 19 residues. CDR3 in amino acids: CASSKQGGGLAGVWNEQFF. CDR3 in DNA: TGTGCCAGTAGTAAGCAGGGGGGAGGACTAGCGGGAGTCTGGAATGAGCAGTTCTTC.

The chain is built from TRBV11-2 and TRBJ2-5; D ambiguous. Trimming stripped 6 bases from V and 4 bases from J, with 18 bases between. The CDR3 runs 15 residues. The germline gives CDR1 SGHAT, CDR2 FQNNGV. CDR3: CASRPRSDLGETQYF. The CDR3 nucleotides read TGTGCCAGCAGGCCCAGGTCTGATCTGGGAGAGACCCAGTACTTC.

The V call is TRBV27, the J call TRBJ1-6; 9 bases map to TRBD1. CDR1 MNHEY and CDR2 SMNVEV come from the germline V gene (reference sequence). V shed 9 bases, J shed 5 bases, and the junction held 11 bases outside the gene matches. This CDR3 region has 16 residues. The CDR3 reads CASSRMGQGNNSPLHF. CDR3 bases: TGTGCCAGTAGTCGAATGGGACAGGGCAATAATTCACCCCTCCACTTT.

The genes are TRBV10-3 and TRBJ2-7; TRBD2 matches at 10 bases. Trimming removed 2 bases from V and 2 bases from J; junction bases left unmatched: 9. Germline loops: CDR1 ENHRY, CDR2 SYGVKD. The CDR3 loop spans 17 amino acids. As DNA, the CDR3 is TGTGCCATCAGTGAGGCTAGCGGGGGAAAACCTACCTACGAGCAGTACTTC. Its protein is CAISEASGGKPTYEQYF.

The chain employs TRBV30 and TRBJ2-7, with 10 bases fitting TRBD1. Germline CDR1 reads GTSNPN; CDR2 reads SVGIG (reference sequence). This CDR3 has 14 amino acids. With 1 base clipped from V and 3 bases from J, the junction kept 3 bases outside the gene matches. The CDR3 sequence: CAWSATGGLYEQYF. The CDR3 DNA reads as TGTGCCTGGAGTGCGACAGGGGGCCTCTACGAGCAGTACTTC. The whole variable domain, remainder taken from reference TRBV30 and TRBJ2-7, is SQTIHQWPATLVQPVGSPLSLECTVEGTSNPNLYWYRQAAGRGLQLLFYSVGIGQISSEVPQNLSASRPQDRQFILSSKKLLLSDSGFYLCAWSATGGLYEQYFGPGTRLTVT.

The chain uses TRBV3-1 (or the pseudogene TRBV3-2) and TRBJ2-4; D may be TRBD1 (5 bases). The V end lost 0 bases, the J end lost 8 bases, and 11 bases lay between the germline ends. This CDR3 region has 14 residues. Germline-derived CDR1 and CDR2 are LGHDT and YNNKEL (reference sequence). The CDR3 sequence is CASSQDEGEDIQYF. The CDR3 DNA follows: TGTGCCAGCAGCCAAGACGAAGGGGAAGACATTCAGTACTTC.

The V call is TRBV27, the J call TRBJ2-7, with 9 bases aligning to TRBD1. CDR3 size: 16 residues. V shed 6 bases and J 1 base; nucleotides not matched to a gene: 10. Germline CDR1 is MNHEY and CDR2 is SMNVEV (reference sequence). The CDR3 spells CASRISAGQGSYEQYF. DNA of the CDR3: TGTGCCAGCAGGATTTCCGCCGGACAGGGGTCCTACGAGCAGTACTTC.